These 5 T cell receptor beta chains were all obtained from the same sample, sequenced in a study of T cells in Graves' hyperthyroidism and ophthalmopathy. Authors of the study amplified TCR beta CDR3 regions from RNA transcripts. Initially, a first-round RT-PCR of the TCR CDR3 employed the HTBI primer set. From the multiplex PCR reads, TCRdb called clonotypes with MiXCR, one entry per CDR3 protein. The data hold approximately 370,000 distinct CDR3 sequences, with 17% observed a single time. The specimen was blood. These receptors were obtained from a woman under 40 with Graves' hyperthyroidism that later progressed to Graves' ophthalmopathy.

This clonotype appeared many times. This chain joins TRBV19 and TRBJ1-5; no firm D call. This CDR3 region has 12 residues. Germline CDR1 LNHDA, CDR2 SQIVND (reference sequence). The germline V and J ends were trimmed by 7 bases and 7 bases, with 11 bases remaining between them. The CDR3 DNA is TGTGCCAGTACCGAGGGAGCGCAGCCCCAGCATTTT. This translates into CASTEGAQPQHF.

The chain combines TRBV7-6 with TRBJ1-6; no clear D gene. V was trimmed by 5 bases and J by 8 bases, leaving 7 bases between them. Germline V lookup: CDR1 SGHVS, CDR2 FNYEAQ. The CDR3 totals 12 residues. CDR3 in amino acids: CASSPVDSPLHF. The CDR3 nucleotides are TGTGCCAGCAGCCCTGTTGATTCACCCCTCCACTTT.

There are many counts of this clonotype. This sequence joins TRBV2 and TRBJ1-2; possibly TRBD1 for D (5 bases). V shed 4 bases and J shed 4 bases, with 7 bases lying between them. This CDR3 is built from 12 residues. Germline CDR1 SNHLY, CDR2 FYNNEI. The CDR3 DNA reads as TGTGCCAGCAGTGCAGGGCCCTATGGCTACACCTTC. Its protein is CASSAGPYGYTF.

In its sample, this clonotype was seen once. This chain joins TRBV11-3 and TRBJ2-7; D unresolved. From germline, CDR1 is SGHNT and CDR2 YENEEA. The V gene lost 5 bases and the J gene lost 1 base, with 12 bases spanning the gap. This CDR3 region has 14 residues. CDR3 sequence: CASSPRARSYEQYF. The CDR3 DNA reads TGTGCCAGCAGCCCCCGAGCGAGGTCCTACGAGCAGTACTTC.

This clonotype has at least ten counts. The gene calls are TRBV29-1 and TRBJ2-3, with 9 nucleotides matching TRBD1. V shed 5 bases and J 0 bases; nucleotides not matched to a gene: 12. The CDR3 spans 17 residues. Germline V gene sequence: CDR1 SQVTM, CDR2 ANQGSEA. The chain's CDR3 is CSVITGGAFLSTDTQYF. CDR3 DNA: TGCAGCGTTATCACAGGGGGCGCGTTCCTTAGCACAGATACGCAGTATTTT.